This T cell receptor beta chain was sequenced for a study of cytomegalovirus exposure and HLA in healthy donors. Looking at the study overall: Out of 150 million to 200 million T cells, an earlier analysis found around 110 million unique TCR beta sequences in total. There were some 81 million unique TCRs (from HLA-typed donors) in an early data release. Whole-study findings and limits: When a later analysis compared HLA-associated TCR beta chains with equally common others, the HLA-associated chains turned out to be more clonally expanded and to have lower generation probabilities.

This clone was seen just once. Its antigen remains unknown. 13 Jbeta primers and 60 Vbeta primers were used for the PCR. Using immunoSEQ multiplex PCR, the repertoire was profiled, and TCRdb retains in-frame clones only, with some absent. This table has some 130,000 clones, roughly 89% appearing once. The CDR3 sequence is 15 residues long. V was pared by 3 bases and J by 2 bases, with 11 bases between. Germline assignment: CDR1 SGDLS and CDR2 YYNGEE. This rearrangement joins TRBV9 to TRBJ2-2; D possibly corresponds to TRBD2 (6 bases). The TCR originated in a woman under 40 in good health and CMV-seronegative. The specimen was PBMCs. CDR3 DNA sequence: TGTGCCAGCAGCGAGCGGGTCACCAACACCGGGGAGCTGTTTTTT. Translating gives CASSERVTNTGELFF.